Listed here are 6 T cell receptor beta chains from one sample, sequenced in a study of shared clonotypes between healthy human individuals (dated by TCRdb to 2018 to 2020). Library generation was performed with the immunoSEQ multiplex PCR assay. TCRdb took over this immuneACCESS table, retaining in-frame rearrangements with V and J assigned. Such tables are incomplete; in checked studies, under half of the missing clones stem from an unresolved V gene, and the remainder is unexplained. The sample profile shows 2 million to 2.5 million clones; about 94% of them were found once. Of the sample, roughly 0.13% is held by the ten largest clones. The sample taken for sequencing was naive CD4+ T cells sorted from blood. The sample's cell subset or site label, decoded: CD45RA+ positively selected. The origin of the receptors is a man aged 18 to 29 in good health.

V gene TRBV6-1 combines with J gene TRBJ2-7; D is perhaps TRBD2 (6 bases). V was shortened by 7 bases and J by 2 bases, with 15 bases between the two germline ends. The CDR3 has 14 residues. Germline-derived CDR1 and CDR2 are MNHNS and SASEGT. In nucleotides, the CDR3 is TGTGCCAGCAAACCGGGACTGGCTGCCTACGAGCAGTACTTC. It encodes CASKPGLAAYEQYF.

On this clone itself: Other DNA sequences in the same sample also yield this CDR3. This sequence joins TRBV6-5 and TRBJ2-6, with D perhaps matching TRBD1 or TRBD2 (5 bases each). The CDR3 sequence is 15 residues long. V was cut by 5 bases and J by 2 bases, with 10 bases left in between. Germline CDR1 is MNHEY and CDR2 is SVGAGI. CDR3 region: CASSPGTTGANVLTF. The DNA for the CDR3 is TGTGCCAGCAGTCCCGGGACCACTGGGGCCAACGTCCTGACTTTC.

This clone was observed a single time. This chain uses TRBV19 with TRBJ2-7; D remains unclear. Deletions cut 5 bases from V and 2 bases from J, with 13 bases between. The length of the CDR3 is 14 residues. The germline V gene encodes CDR1 LNHDA and CDR2 SQIVND (reference sequence). The DNA for the CDR3 is TGTGCCAGTAGTCCAGCAACAGTAGCCTACGAGCAGTACTTC. As protein: CASSPATVAYEQYF.

Worth noting for this clone: This sample also contains other DNA sequences that code for the same CDR3. The chain links TRBV29-1 to TRBJ2-7; 9 bases are shared with TRBD1. The CDR3 runs 12 residues. From germline, CDR1 is SQVTM and CDR2 ANQGSEA. V was pared by 5 bases and J by 3 bases, with 2 bases of the junction left unmatched. CDR3 DNA sequence: TGCAGCGTTACGGGACAGGGCTACGAGCAGTACTTC. Protein sequence: CSVTGQGYEQYF.

This chain links TRBV7-9 with TRBJ2-3, with TRBD1 matching over 7 bases. CDR1 and CDR2 from the germline V gene are SEHNR and FQNEAQ (reference sequence). V gave up 1 base and J gave up 4 bases; unmatched junction bases: 5. The length of the CDR3 is 15 residues. CDR3 nucleotides: TGTGCCAGCAGCTTAGGTCCACAGGGGCCAGATACGCAGTATTTT. Protein product: CASSLGPQGPDTQYF. Full variable domain (remainder filled in from reference TRBV7-9 and TRBJ2-3): DTGVSQNPRHKITKRGQNVTFRCDPISEHNRLYWYRQTLGQGPEFLTYFQNEAQLEKSRLLSDRFSAERPKGSFSTLEIQRTEQGDSAMYLCASSLGPQGPDTQYFGPGTRLTVL.

The rearrangement links TRBV5-4 to TRBJ2-1, with D maybe TRBD2 (5 bases). Germline V gene sequence: CDR1 SGHNT, CDR2 YYREEE (reference sequence). The V end was cut by 2 bases, the J end by 7 bases, with 16 bases between. The length of the CDR3 is 15 residues. The CDR3 bases are TGTGCCAGCAGCTTAGGCGGGCCTAAGATGAATGAGCAGTTCTTC. Protein sequence: CASSLGGPKMNEQFF.